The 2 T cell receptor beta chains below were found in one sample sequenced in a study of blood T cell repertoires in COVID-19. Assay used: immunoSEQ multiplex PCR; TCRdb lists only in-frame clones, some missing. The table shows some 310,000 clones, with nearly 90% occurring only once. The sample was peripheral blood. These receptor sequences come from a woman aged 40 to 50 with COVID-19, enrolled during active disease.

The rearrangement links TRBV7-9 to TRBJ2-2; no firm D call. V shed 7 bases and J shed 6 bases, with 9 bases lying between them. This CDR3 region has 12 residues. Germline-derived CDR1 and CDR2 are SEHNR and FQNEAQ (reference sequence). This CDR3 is CASTPLSGELFF. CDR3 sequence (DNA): TGTGCCAGCACCCCTCTTTCCGGGGAGCTGTTTTTT.

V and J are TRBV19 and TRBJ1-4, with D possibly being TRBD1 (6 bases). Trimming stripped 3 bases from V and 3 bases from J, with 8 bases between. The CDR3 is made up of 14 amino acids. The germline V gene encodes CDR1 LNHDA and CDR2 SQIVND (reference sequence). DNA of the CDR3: TGTGCCAGTAGTATCAGGGGCTCTAATGAAAAACTGTTTTTT. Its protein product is CASSIRGSNEKLFF. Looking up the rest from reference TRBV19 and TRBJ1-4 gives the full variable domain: DGGITQSPKYLFRKEGQNVTLSCEQNLNHDAMYWYRQDPGQGLRLIYYSQIVNDFQKGDIAEGYSVSREKKESFPLTVTSAQKNPTAFYLCASSIRGSNEKLFFGSGTQLSVL.